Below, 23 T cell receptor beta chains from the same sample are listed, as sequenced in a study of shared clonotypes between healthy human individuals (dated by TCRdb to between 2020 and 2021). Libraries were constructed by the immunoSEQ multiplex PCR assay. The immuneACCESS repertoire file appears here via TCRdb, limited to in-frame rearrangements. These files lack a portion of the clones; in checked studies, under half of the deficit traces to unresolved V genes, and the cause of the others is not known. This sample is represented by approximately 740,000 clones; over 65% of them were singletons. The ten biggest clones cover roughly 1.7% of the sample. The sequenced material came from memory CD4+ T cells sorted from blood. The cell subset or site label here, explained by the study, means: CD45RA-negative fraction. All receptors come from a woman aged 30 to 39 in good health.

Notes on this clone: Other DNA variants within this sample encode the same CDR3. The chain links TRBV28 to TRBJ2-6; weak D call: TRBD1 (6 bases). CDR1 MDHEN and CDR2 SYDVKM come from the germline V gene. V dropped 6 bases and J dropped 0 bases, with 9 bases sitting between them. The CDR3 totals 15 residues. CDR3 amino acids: CASRPRGSGANVLTF. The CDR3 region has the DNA TGTGCCAGCAGGCCCAGGGGCTCTGGGGCCAACGTCCTGACTTTC.

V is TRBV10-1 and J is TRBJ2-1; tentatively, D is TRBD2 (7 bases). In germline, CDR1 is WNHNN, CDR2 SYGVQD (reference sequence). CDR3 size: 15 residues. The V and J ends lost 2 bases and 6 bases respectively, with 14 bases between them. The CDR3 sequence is CASSEAAGAPNEQFF. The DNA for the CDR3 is TGCGCCAGCAGTGAGGCCGCGGGGGCCCCCAATGAGCAGTTCTTC.

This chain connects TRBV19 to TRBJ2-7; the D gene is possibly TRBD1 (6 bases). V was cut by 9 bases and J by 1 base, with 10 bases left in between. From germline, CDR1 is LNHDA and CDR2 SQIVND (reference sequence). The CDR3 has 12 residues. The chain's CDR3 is CASRGQSYEQYF. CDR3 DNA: TGTGCCAGCCGAGGACAGTCCTACGAGCAGTACTTC.

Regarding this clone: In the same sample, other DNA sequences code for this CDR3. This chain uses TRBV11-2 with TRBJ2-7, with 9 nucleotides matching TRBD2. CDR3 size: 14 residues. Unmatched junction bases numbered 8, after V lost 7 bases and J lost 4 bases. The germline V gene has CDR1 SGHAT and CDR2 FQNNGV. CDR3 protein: CASKNLAGAYEQYF. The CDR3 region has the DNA TGTGCCAGCAAGAATTTAGCGGGAGCGTACGAGCAGTACTTC. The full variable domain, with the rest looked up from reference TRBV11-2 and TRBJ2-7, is EAGVAQSPRYKIIEKRQSVAFWCNPISGHATLYWYQQILGQGPKLLIQFQNNGVVDDSQLPKDRFSAERLKGVDSTLKIQPAKLEDSAVYLCASKNLAGAYEQYFGPGTRLTVT.

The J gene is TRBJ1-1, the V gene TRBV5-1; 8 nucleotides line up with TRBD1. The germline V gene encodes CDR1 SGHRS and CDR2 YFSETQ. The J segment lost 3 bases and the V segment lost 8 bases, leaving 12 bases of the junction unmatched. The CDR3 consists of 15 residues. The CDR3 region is CARNWLDRADTEAFF. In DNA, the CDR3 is TGCGCCAGGAATTGGTTGGACAGGGCCGACACTGAAGCTTTCTTT.

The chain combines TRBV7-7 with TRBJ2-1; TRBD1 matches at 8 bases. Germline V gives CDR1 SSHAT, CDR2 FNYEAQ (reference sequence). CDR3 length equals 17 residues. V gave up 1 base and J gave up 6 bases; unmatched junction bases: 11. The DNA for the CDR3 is TGTGCCAGCAGCTTAGGGGCTGACAGGGGCGCTCTCAATGAGCAGTTCTTC. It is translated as CASSLGADRGALNEQFF.

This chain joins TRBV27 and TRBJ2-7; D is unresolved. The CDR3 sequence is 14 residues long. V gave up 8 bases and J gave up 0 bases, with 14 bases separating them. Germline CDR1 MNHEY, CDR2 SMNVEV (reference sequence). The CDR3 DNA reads TGTGCCAGCGGGTCCGACGAGTCCTCCTACGAGCAGTACTTC. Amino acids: CASGSDESSYEQYF.

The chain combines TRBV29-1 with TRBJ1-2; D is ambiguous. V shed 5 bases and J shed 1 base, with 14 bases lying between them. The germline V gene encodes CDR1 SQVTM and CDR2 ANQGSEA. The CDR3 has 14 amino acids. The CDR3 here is CSVLRDGNNYGYTF. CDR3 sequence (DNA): TGCAGCGTTCTCAGAGACGGTAATAACTATGGCTACACCTTC.

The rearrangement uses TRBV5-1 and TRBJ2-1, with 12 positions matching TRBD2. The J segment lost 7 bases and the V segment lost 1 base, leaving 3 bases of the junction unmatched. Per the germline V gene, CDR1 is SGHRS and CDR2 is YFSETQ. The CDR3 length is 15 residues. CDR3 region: CASSLLAGGSNEQFF. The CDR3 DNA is TGCGCCAGCAGCTTGCTAGCGGGAGGGTCAAATGAGCAGTTCTTC.

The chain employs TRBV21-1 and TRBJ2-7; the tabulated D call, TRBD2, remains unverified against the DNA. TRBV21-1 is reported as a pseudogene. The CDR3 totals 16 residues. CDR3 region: CASSTKVGGGEYEQYF. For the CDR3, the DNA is TGTGCCAGCAGCACGAAGGTCGGGGGAGGGGAATACGAGCAGTACTTC.

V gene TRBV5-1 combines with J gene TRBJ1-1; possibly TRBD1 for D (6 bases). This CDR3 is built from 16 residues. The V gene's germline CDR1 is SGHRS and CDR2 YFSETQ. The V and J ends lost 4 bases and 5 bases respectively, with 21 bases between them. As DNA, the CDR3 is TGCGCCAGCAGCCCGGAGCCAGGGGTGAGATATACTGAAGCTTTCTTT. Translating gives CASSPEPGVRYTEAFF.

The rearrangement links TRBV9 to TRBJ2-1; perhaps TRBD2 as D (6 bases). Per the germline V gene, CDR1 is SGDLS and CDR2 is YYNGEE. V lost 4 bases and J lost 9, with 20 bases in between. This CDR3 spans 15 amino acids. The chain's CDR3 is CASSLYPGTAIEQFF. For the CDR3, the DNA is TGTGCCAGCAGCCTCTACCCCGGGACTGCGATTGAGCAGTTCTTC. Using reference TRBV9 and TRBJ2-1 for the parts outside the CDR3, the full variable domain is DSGVTQTPKHLITATGQRVTLRCSPRSGDLSVYWYQQSLDQGLQFLIQYYNGEERAKGNILERFSAQQFPDLHSELNLSSLELGDSALYFCASSLYPGTAIEQFFGPGTRLTVL.

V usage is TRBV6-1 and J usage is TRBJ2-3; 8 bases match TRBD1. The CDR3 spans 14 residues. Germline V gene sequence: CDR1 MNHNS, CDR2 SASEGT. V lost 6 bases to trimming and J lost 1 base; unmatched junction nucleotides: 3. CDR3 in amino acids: CASRGGQGTDTQYF. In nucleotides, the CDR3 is TGTGCCAGCAGGGGGGGACAGGGCACAGATACGCAGTATTTT.

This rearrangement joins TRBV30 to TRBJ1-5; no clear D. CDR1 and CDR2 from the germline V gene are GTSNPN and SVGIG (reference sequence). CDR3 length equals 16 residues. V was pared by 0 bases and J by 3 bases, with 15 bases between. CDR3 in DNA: TGTGCCTGGAGTGTACCGTCGAGGGCCTCCAATCAGCCCCAGCATTTT. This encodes CAWSVPSRASNQPQHF.

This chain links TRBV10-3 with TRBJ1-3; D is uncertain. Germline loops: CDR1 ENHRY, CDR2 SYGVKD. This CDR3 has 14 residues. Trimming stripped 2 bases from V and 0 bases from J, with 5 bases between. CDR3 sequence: CAISEDSSGNTIYF. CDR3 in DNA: TGTGCCATCAGTGAGGATAGCTCTGGAAACACCATATATTTT.

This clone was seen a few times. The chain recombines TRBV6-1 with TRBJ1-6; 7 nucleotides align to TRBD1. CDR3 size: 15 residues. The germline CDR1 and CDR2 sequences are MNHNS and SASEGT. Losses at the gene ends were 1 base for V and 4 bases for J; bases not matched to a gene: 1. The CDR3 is CASSEVGQYNSPLHF. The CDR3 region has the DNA TGTGCCAGCAGTGAAGTGGGACAGTATAATTCACCCCTCCACTTT.

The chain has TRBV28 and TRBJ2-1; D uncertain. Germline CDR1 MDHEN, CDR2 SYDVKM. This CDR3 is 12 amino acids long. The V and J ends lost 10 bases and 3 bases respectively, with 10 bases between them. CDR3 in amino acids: CATLRLYNEQFF. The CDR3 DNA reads TGTGCCACCCTAAGGCTCTACAATGAGCAGTTCTTC. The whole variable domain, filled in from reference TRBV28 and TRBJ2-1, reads DVKVTQSSRYLVKRTGEKVFLECVQDMDHENMFWYRQDPGLGLRLIYFSYDVKMKEKGDIPEGYSVSREKKERFSLILESASTNQTSMYLCATLRLYNEQFFGPGTRLTVL.

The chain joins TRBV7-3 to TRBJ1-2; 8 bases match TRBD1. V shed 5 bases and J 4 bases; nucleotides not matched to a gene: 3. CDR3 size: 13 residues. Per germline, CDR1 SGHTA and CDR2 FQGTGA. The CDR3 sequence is CASSNGQGYGYTF. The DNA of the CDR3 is TGTGCCAGCAGCAATGGACAGGGCTATGGCTACACCTTC.

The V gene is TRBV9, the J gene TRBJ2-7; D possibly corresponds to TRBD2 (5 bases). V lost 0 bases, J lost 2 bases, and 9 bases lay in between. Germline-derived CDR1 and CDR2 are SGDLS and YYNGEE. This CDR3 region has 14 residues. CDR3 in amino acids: CASSVGVGTYEQYF. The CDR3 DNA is TGTGCCAGCAGCGTAGGCGTCGGGACCTACGAGCAGTACTTC.

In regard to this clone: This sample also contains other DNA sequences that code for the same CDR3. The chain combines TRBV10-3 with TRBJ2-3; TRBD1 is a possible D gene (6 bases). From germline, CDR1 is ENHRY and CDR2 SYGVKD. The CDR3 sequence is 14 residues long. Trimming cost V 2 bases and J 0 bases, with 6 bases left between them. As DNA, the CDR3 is TGTGCCATCAGTGAGGGACAGAGCACAGATACGCAGTATTTT. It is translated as CAISEGQSTDTQYF.

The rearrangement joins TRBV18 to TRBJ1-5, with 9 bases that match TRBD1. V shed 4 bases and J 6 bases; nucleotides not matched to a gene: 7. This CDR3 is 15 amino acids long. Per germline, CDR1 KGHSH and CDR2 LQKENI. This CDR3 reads CASSQGQGKVQPQHF. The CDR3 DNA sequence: TGTGCCAGCTCACAGGGACAGGGTAAGGTTCAGCCCCAGCATTTT.

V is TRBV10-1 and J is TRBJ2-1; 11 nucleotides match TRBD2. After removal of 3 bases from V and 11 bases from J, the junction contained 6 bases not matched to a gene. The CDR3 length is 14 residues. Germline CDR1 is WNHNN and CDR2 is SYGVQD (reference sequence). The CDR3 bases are TGCGCCAGCAGTGATACTAGCGGGAGTTTGAAGCAGTTCTTC. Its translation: CASSDTSGSLKQFF.

DNA of the CDR3: TGTGCCAGCAGCAAAAGTCTAGTTTCCGGGGAGCTGTTTTTT. Translating gives CASSKSLVSGELFF. The genes are TRBV14 and TRBJ2-2; D call uncertain. V was cut by 5 bases and J by 6 bases, with 13 bases left in between. This CDR3 region has 14 residues. CDR1 and CDR2 from the germline V gene are SGHDN and FVKESK.